The present TCR beta chain was sequenced within a study of CD4+ T cells in melanoma (dated by TCRdb to about 2022). Turning to the overall study: The study investigated neoantigen-specific CD4+ T cells in human melanoma.

Reading the germline V gene gives CDR1 SNHLY and CDR2 FYNNEI. Germline trimming: 7 bases from V, 0 bases from J; junction bases outside gene matches: 8. Including the terminal cysteine and phenylalanine, the CDR3 comprises 17 residues. CDR3 DNA is the only sequence kept; it has 51 bases, read in frame from the first base. The donors were melanoma patients. A word on this clone: It has no known antigen specificity. No base qualities exist here, and no much larger clone lies one base off it.

Overall study outcomes, separate from this receptor: Neoantigen-specific CD4+ T cells were reported to be correlated with the function of CD8+ T cells, macrophages and B cells. Neoantigen-specific CD4+ T cells in melanoma were reported to show diverse differentiation states.

Libraries came from the immunoSEQ multiplex PCR assay. In its TCRdb copy, this immuneACCESS table keeps in-frame sequences only and misses some clones. Where compared with another copy, unresolved V genes explain less than half of these, and the others have no known cause. For this sample there are around 110,000 clones; 92% appear just once. About 3.3% of the sample is in the top ten clones. The chain is made from TRBV2 and TRBJ2-2, with TRBD2 identical over 10 junction bases. The sample taken for sequencing was peripheral blood. The sequence was collected from a human donor with melanoma. Here is the DNA: TGTGCCAGCACCCCTTCTAGCGGGGGTGCGAACACCGGGGAGCTGTTTTTT. Its protein product is CASTPSSGGANTGELFF. Joined to the reference TRBV2 and TRBJ2-2 proteins, this CDR3 gives the full variable domain: EPEVTQTPSHQVTQMGQEVILRCVPISNHLYFYWYRQILGQKVEFLVSFYNNEISEKSEIFDDQFSVERPDGSNFTLKIRSTKLEDSAMYFCASTPSSGGANTGELFFGEGSRLTVL.